These 11 T cell receptor beta chains originate from one sample sequenced in a study of blood T cells in healthy people across ages. Using a J-beta primer mix together with a sample-barcoded 5' primer, a second PCR was run for roughly 6 to 12 cycles. One entry per CDR3 protein, called by TCRdb with MiXCR from the 5' RACE reads. The sample consists of about 720,000 distinct CDR3 sequences, about 24% of them appearing once. The sample was blood. These receptors were taken from an older man in good health.

In this sample, this clonotype turned up a few times. CDR3 protein: CASSHDRDYSNQPQHF. In DNA, the CDR3 is TGTGCCAGCAGCCACGACAGGGATTATAGCAATCAGCCCCAGCATTTT. This sequence joins TRBV12-3 or TRBV12-4 and TRBJ1-5; 7 nucleotides line up with TRBD1. V trimming: 6 bases; J trimming: 0 bases; junction bases outside the gene matches: 8. The CDR3 contains 16 residues.

The CDR3 spells CASSQGQGRDYGYTF. The CDR3 nucleotides are TGTGCCAGCTCACAGGGACAGGGAAGGGACTATGGCTACACCTTC. The gene calls are TRBV18 and TRBJ1-2, with 9 bases lining up with TRBD1. CDR1 is KGHSH and CDR2 is LQKENI in the germline V gene. V was pared by 4 bases and J by 3 bases, with 6 bases of the junction left unmatched. This CDR3 contains 15 residues. The variable domain in full, completed from reference TRBV18 and TRBJ1-2, reads NAGVMQNPRHLVRRRGQEARLRCSPMKGHSHVYWYRQLPEEGLKFMVYLQKENIIDESGMPKERFSAEFPKEGPSILRIQQVVRGDSAAYFCASSQGQGRDYGYTFGSGTRLTVV.

The chain recombines TRBV12-3 or TRBV12-4 with TRBJ2-2; 9 positions agree with TRBD1. The CDR3 extends over 15 amino acids. V was pared by 7 bases and J by 6 bases, with 9 bases of the junction left unmatched. CDR3 sequence (DNA): TGTGCCAGCAAACAAACAGGGGGCAATTCCGGGGAGCTGTTTTTT. It yields the protein CASKQTGGNSGELFF.

This chain joins TRBV11-3 and TRBJ2-5; D not certain. The CDR3 is 18 residues long. Germline V CDR1 and CDR2: SGHNT, YENEEA. V lost 1 base, J lost 4 bases, and 22 bases lay in between. This chain's CDR3 is CASSLVFWTLGKGETQYF. In DNA form, the CDR3 reads TGTGCCAGCAGCTTAGTATTCTGGACCCTGGGGAAAGGAGAGACCCAGTACTTC.

This clonotype was picked up many times. This rearrangement joins TRBV6-5 to TRBJ2-2, with D perhaps matching TRBD2 (5 bases). The CDR3 is made up of 16 amino acids. The germline CDR1 and CDR2 sequences are MNHEY and SVGAGI. V was trimmed by 6 bases and J by 5 bases, leaving 19 bases between them. Here the CDR3 reads CASSKSGPSPTGELFF. The CDR3 DNA reads TGTGCCAGCAGCAAGAGCGGACCCTCCCCAACCGGGGAGCTGTTTTTT.

This rearrangement joins TRBV5-1 to TRBJ1-2; no definite D call. The germline V gene encodes CDR1 SGHRS and CDR2 YFSETQ. The CDR3 runs to 13 residues. V was shortened by 9 bases and J by 4 bases, with 16 bases between the two germline ends. CDR3 protein: CATNSGVGYGYTF. CDR3 sequence (DNA): TGCGCCACTAACTCCGGGGTAGGCTATGGCTACACCTTC.

V and J are TRBV4-1 and TRBJ2-1; 9 bases are shared with TRBD2. The V gene's germline CDR1 is MGHRA and CDR2 YSYEKL. This CDR3 has 16 residues. Trimming removed 0 bases from V and 9 bases from J; junction bases left unmatched: 9. CDR3 bases: TGCGCCAGCAGCCAAGAGGAGCGGGGGGTGGGTGGTGAGCAGTTCTTC. This sequence encodes CASSQEERGVGGEQFF.

The J gene is TRBJ1-1, the V gene TRBV7-9, with TRBD1 identical over 7 bases. Germline-derived CDR1 and CDR2 are SEHNR and FQNEAQ (reference sequence). This CDR3 is 14 amino acids long. Losses at the gene ends were 5 bases for V and 5 bases for J; bases not matched to a gene: 8. CDR3 in DNA: TGTGCCAGCAGCCTTACAGGGGCCGGGACTGAAGCTTTCTTT. It specifies CASSLTGAGTEAFF.

This clonotype has more than one count but fewer than ten. The gene calls are TRBV5-5 and TRBJ2-7; D is perhaps TRBD1 (5 bases). The CDR3 sequence is 15 residues long. V was trimmed by 4 bases and J by 2 bases, leaving 16 bases between them. Germline CDR1 is SGHKS and CDR2 is YYEKEE (reference sequence). Here the CDR3 reads CASSNTKGFAYEQYF. The CDR3 DNA follows: TGTGCCAGCAGCAATACTAAGGGGTTCGCCTACGAGCAGTACTTC.

V is TRBV28 and J is TRBJ1-2; TRBD1 matches at 7 bases. With V trimmed by 7 bases and J by 4 bases, 9 bases remained unmatched. The length of the CDR3 is 14 residues. From germline, CDR1 is MDHEN and CDR2 SYDVKM. The CDR3, as DNA: TGTGCCAGCAACAAGGGACAGAGCCCCTATGGCTACACCTTC. Protein: CASNKGQSPYGYTF.

This clonotype was seen repeatedly, ten times or more. The rearrangement joins TRBV20-1 to TRBJ1-2; 7 bases line up with TRBD1. CDR1 and CDR2 (germline): DFQATT, SNEGSKA (reference sequence). Trimming at V came to 5 bases and at J to 6 bases, leaving 9 bases not matched to a gene. The CDR3 length is 13 residues. The CDR3 loop is CSASRQGSDGYTF. DNA for the CDR3: TGCAGTGCTTCGAGACAGGGCAGTGATGGCTACACCTTC.